This entry is about one TCR beta chain. At least ten counts were recorded for this clonotype. What this receptor recognizes is not known. No much larger clone exists at a distance of one base, and base qualities are not known. The data belong to a study of spatial heterogeneity in lung cancer (dated by TCRdb to between 2018 and 2021). Notes on the research overall: Beta-chain transcripts were consistently detected in greater numbers than alpha-chain transcripts, which likely reflected higher beta-chain transcript abundance. In tumor regions, TCR transcript counts showed a strong correlation with a T cell transcriptional module score from matched bulk RNA-seq. In the raw uncorrected reads, each unique combination of TCR and UMI appeared on average more than ten times. In non-small cell lung cancer, the study quantitatively compared TCR alpha and beta repertoires across several tumor regions, matched nontumor lung, and blood. The study linked features of the TCR repertoire to counts of nonsynonymous mutations, which were determined by whole-exome sequencing of tumor tissue. Both alpha and beta chains were TCR-sequenced in samples taken at surgery, namely 220 tumor regions, 64 matched nontumor lung samples and about 58 PBMC samples.

Preparation of the library involved 5' RACE. The listed sequencing device is NextSeq 500. The TCR library protocol attached a unique molecular identifier to each TCR cDNA molecule to allow correction of PCR and sequencing errors. The original pipeline was this. TCR identification, UMI-based error correction and CDR3 extraction were all carried out with Decombinator tools. Expanded TCRs were defined as those above a frequency of 2 per 1,000, corresponding to the top 1% of the tumor frequency distribution. Expanded tumor TCRs statistically deemed absent (corrected P<0.05) from at least one tumor region were classed as regional, and all other expanded tumor TCRs were classed as ubiquitous. Rényi diversity was computed with the R vegan package after subsampling each repertoire 100 times to 5,000 TCRs. CDR3 similarity networks were constructed using string-kernel similarity of amino acid triplets, with links drawn between CDR3s whose pairwise similarity was above 0.82. TCRdb passed the public sequencing reads through fastp at Q25 and MiXCR, retaining productive beta sequences. Records with the same CDR3 protein are collapsed into one entry carrying the most frequent genes and DNA. TCRdb, not the original authors, processed these V and J calls. In all, the sample holds approximately 6,400 distinct CDR3 sequences, and 6.5% to 8.5% of those were seen once. The ten top clones hold 9% to 15% of the sample.

Unmatched junction bases come to 10, with V trimmed by 6 bases and J by 3 bases. The CDR1 and CDR2 encoded by the germline V gene are MNHNS and SASEGT. Reading from cysteine to phenylalanine, the CDR3 counts 16 amino acids. Only the CDR3 DNA is retained, 48 bases long and in frame from the first base. General study outcomes and caveats: Confirming at a functional level the hypothesis that regional TCRs recognize regional mutations was considered to require additional single-cell paired TCR alpha and beta sequencing. Counts of ubiquitous and regional expanded TCRs were found to correlate with counts of ubiquitous and regional nonsynonymous mutations, respectively. TCR-seq coverage of tumor T cells was estimated at only roughly 7.7% for alpha chains and 13% to 15% for beta chains. The tumor nonsynonymous mutation count correlated with the number of expanded intratumoral alpha and beta TCRs.

This specimen's time point label, per the study, means: sample taken at primary tumor resection. Samples were obtained from 65 to 90 patients with early-stage, untreated non-small cell lung cancer from the lung TRACERx cohort. For TCR sequencing, whole RNA was extracted from tumor and nontumor lung tissue, or from cryopreserved PBMC samples, and no cell sorting was done. A patient was chosen for TCR sequencing only when enough RNA was available from at least two tumor regions. Before being selected, tumor and adjacent nontumor lung specimens were reviewed by a lung pathologist. This sequence was found in a male donor with early-stage non-small cell lung cancer. Sequenced material: lung tumor tissue, taken at surgery. In this chain, TRBV6-1 is recombined with TRBJ1-5, and TRBD1 aligns with 8 junction nucleotides. The sequence in DNA is TGTGCCAGCAGGGAGTCCCGGGACAGGATCAATCAGCCCCAGCATTTT. It translates to CASRESRDRINQPQHF.